Listed below are T cell receptor beta chains from one sample, sequenced in a study of T cells after yellow fever vaccination. A single record per CDR3 protein comes from TCRdb applying MiXCR to the 5' RACE reads. The data contain roughly 79,000 distinct CDR3 sequences, about 7.3% of them seen just once; the ten biggest clones take up approximately 31%. The specimen comprised CD8+ T cells sorted from PBMCs, sampled 10 days after the first yellow fever vaccination. These TCRs come from a man between 18 and 29 years old who received the YFV17D yellow fever vaccine. CDR3s include the opening cysteine and the closing phenylalanine or tryptophan. Each record gives: D gene, V gene, clone size, J gene, CDR3 DNA, CDR3 protein. A D gene is named only where the DNA matches it firmly. A row's size may be missing; if present it is once, few, many or a size class.

>TRBD1|TRBV5-6|many|TRBJ2-3
TGTGCCAGCAGCTCTACGTGGGACAGGGGGTTTGGTACAGATACGCAGTATTTT
CASSSTWDRGFGTDTQYF
>NA|TRBV5-1|many|TRBJ1-2
TGCGCCAGCAGCTTGGAGGCGAAAAGGGATAACTATGGCTACACCTTC
CASSLEAKRDNYGYTF
>NA|TRBV30|few|TRBJ2-5
TGTGCCTGGAGAGGGGGGGCGGGATGGGAGACCCAGTACTTC
CAWRGGAGWETQYF
>TRBD1|TRBV6-6|NA|TRBJ2-2
TGTGCCAGCAGTTACCTTGGACAGGGGAACACCGGGGAGCTGTTTTTT
CASSYLGQGNTGELFF
>NA|TRBV20-1|many|TRBJ1-3
TGCAGTGCTAGAGATCGCGCCAGCTCTGGAAACACCATATATTTT
CSARDRASSGNTIYF
>NA|TRBV5-5|many|TRBJ2-1
TGTGCCAGCAGCTTGTTCACCTACAATGAGCAGTTCTTC
CASSLFTYNEQFF
>TRBD2|TRBV28|many|TRBJ2-3
TGTGCCAGCACTTTCATAGGCGGGACTAGTAGCACAGATACGCAGTATTTT
CASTFIGGTSSTDTQYF
>NA|TRBV4-3|many|TRBJ2-7
TGCGCCAGCAGCCAAGATCGGAACTACGAGCAGTACTTC
CASSQDRNYEQYF
>TRBD2|TRBV10-3|many|TRBJ2-1
TGTGCCATCAGTGAGTCAGAGCGGGGGGCTTTTTACAATGAGCAGTTCTTC
CAISESERGAFYNEQFF
>NA|TRBV4-3|few|TRBJ2-2
TGCGCCAGCAGCACTCGGACAGAGAACACCGGGGAGCTGTTTTTT
CASSTRTENTGELFF
>TRBD1|TRBV20-1|many|TRBJ2-1
TGCAGTGCTGACCGGGACAGGGAGGTAGATGAGCAGTTCTTC
CSADRDREVDEQFF
>NA|TRBV27|many|TRBJ2-3
TGTGCCAGCAGTCAACCCTCCGAGCTCTTTGGCACAGATACGCAGTATTTT
CASSQPSELFGTDTQYF
>NA|TRBV27|many|TRBJ2-1
TGTGCCAGCAGTTTGTGGCAGAGCTCCTACAATGAGCAGTTCTTC
CASSLWQSSYNEQFF
>NA|TRBV12-3/TRBV12-4|NA|TRBJ2-7
TGTGCCAGCAACACGGACTCACTCTACGAGCAGTACTTC
CASNTDSLYEQYF
>TRBD2|TRBV11-2|many|TRBJ2-2
TGTGCCAGCAGCCCGACTAGCGGGGGACGCACCGGGGAGCTGTTTTTT
CASSPTSGGRTGELFF
>TRBD2|TRBV11-2|few|TRBJ2-1
TGTGCCAGCAGCTTGGGACTAGCGGCATCAAATGAGCAGTTCTTC
CASSLGLAASNEQFF
>NA|TRBV5-1|NA|TRBJ2-5
TGCGCCAGCAGCCCGGACAATGAGGGGACCCAGTACTTC
CASSPDNEGTQYF
>NA|TRBV2|many|TRBJ1-4
TGTGCCAGCAGTGACCAGGGTGGGGATGAAAAACTGTTTTTT
CASSDQGGDEKLFF
>NA|TRBV6-2/TRBV6-3|NA|TRBJ2-5
TGTGCCAGCAGGCTGGCCGGGGGGCTGGAGACCCAGTACTTC
CASRLAGGLETQYF
>NA|TRBV4-2|many|TRBJ2-1
TGTGCCAGCAGCCAAGATGAGGACTACAATGAGCAGTTCTTC
CASSQDEDYNEQFF
>TRBD2|TRBV25-1|once|TRBJ2-3
TGTGCCTGCAGTGAGTGGGCTAGCGGCCGCACAGATACGCAGTATTTT
CACSEWASGRTDTQYF
>NA|TRBV6-2/TRBV6-3|NA|TRBJ2-3
TGTGCCAGCAGTCCATTTAGCACAGATACGCAGTATTTT
CASSPFSTDTQYF
>NA|TRBV6-5|NA|TRBJ2-1
TGTGCCAGCAGTTACGGGTCCGGCTCCTACAATGAGCAGTTCTTC
CASSYGSGSYNEQFF
>NA|TRBV7-2|many|TRBJ1-5
TGTGCCAGCAGCTTAGGGCCAGGAGGATATCAGCCCCAGCATTTT
CASSLGPGGYQPQHF
>TRBD2|TRBV7-8|NA|TRBJ2-2
TGTGCCAGCAGCTTCCCGATGGTAGCGGGGACGTGGAACACCGGGGAGCTGTTTTTT
CASSFPMVAGTWNTGELFF